A single sample is the source of the 5 T cell receptor beta chains below, sequenced in a study of cytomegalovirus exposure and HLA in healthy donors. In the PCR, 60 Vbeta and 13 Jbeta primers were used. Here immunoSEQ multiplex PCR was the method, and the copy in TCRdb shows in-frame clones only, minus some. The data hold about 62,000 clones, with over 75% observed a single time. Sequenced: PBMCs. These receptors were collected from a man aged 18 to 35 in good health and CMV-seronegative.

The rearrangement uses TRBV7-8 and TRBJ2-5; D might be TRBD2 (7 bases). The CDR3 consists of 15 residues. V was cut by 6 bases and J by 5 bases, with 19 bases left in between. CDR1 is SGHVS, CDR2 FQNEAQ, per germline. Here the CDR3 reads CASSSAGASGETQYF. CDR3 coding DNA: TGTGCCAGCAGTTCGGCGGGGGCCTCGGGCGAGACCCAGTACTTC.

The chain is built from TRBV29-1 and TRBJ2-2; a possible D gene is TRBD1 (5 bases). CDR3 length: 15 amino acids. From germline, CDR1 is SQVTM and CDR2 ANQGSEA. Deletions cut 5 bases from V and 3 bases from J, with 16 bases between. The CDR3 nucleotides read TGCAGCGTTAAGCGTCCAGGGCTCGACACCGGGGAGCTGTTTTTT. Protein: CSVKRPGLDTGELFF.

CDR3 protein: CASSPVTGLGQETQYF. CDR3 bases: TGTGCCAGCTCACCAGTTACAGGGCTAGGTCAAGAGACCCAGTACTTC. The chain links TRBV18 to TRBJ2-5; possible D gene TRBD1, 6 bases. The germline V gene encodes CDR1 KGHSH and CDR2 LQKENI. Trimming took off 2 bases at V and 2 bases at J, with 15 bases between the two ends. This CDR3 contains 16 residues.

The V and J genes are TRBV9 and TRBJ1-2; D is perhaps TRBD1 (5 bases). Looked up from germline, CDR1 is SGDLS and CDR2 is YYNGEE. V lost 4 bases to trimming and J lost 4 bases, with 14 bases between them. The CDR3 is 14 amino acids. The CDR3 loop is CASSPGGGGYGYTF. DNA of the CDR3: TGTGCCAGCAGCCCCGGGGGGGGTGGCTATGGCTACACCTTC.

As DNA, the CDR3 is TGCGCCAGCAGCCCTTATGGACAGGGATCCGTCACCGGGGAGCTGTTTTTT. Residues: CASSPYGQGSVTGELFF. The chain uses TRBV5-1 and TRBJ2-2; TRBD1 agrees at 8 bases. Germline assignment: CDR1 SGHRS and CDR2 YFSETQ. There are 17 residues in the CDR3. J gave up 4 bases and V 4 bases, and 12 bases lay outside the gene matches.